Below, 9 T cell receptor beta chains from the same sample are listed, as sequenced in a study of blood T cell repertoires in COVID-19. Some clones are missing from TCRdb's copy, which holds only in-frame ones; the method was immunoSEQ multiplex PCR. The sample yields 200,000 to 250,000 clones, 70% to 90% seen once. The sample consisted of peripheral blood. The receptors shown here come from a man aged 60 to 75 with acute or convalescent COVID-19.

The CDR3 loop reads CASMEQGRVTDTQYF. The CDR3, as DNA: TGTGCCAGCATGGAACAGGGGCGGGTCACAGATACGCAGTATTTT. The gene calls are TRBV28 and TRBJ2-3; 7 nucleotides line up with TRBD1. This CDR3 comprises 15 residues. V trimming: 7 bases; J trimming: 2 bases; junction bases outside the gene matches: 9. CDR1 is MDHEN and CDR2 is SYDVKM in the germline V gene.

The chain combines TRBV7-9 with TRBJ2-1, with TRBD2 matching over 12 bases. CDR3 length: 15 amino acids. Losses at the gene ends were 3 bases for V and 9 bases for J; bases not matched to a gene: 6. Germline values: CDR1 SEHNR, CDR2 FQNEAQ (reference sequence). The CDR3 DNA is TGTGCCAGCAGCTTCCCGACTAGCGGGAGTGTTGAGCAGTTCTTC. It specifies CASSFPTSGSVEQFF.

This chain joins TRBV7-9 and TRBJ2-5; 12 bases match TRBD2. Germline trimming cut 0 bases from V and 3 bases from J; bases unmatched to any gene: 5. The CDR3 contains 17 residues. The germline V gene encodes CDR1 SEHNR and CDR2 FQNEAQ (reference sequence). DNA of the CDR3: TGTGCCAGCAGCTTAGCGGGACTAGCGGGCGGGAAAGAGACCCAGTACTTC. Its translation: CASSLAGLAGGKETQYF.

The chain joins TRBV4-2 to TRBJ2-1; no definite D call. Germline V gene lookup returns CDR1 LGHNA and CDR2 YNFKEQ. Trimming took 0 bases from V and 0 from J, leaving 6 bases between them. CDR3 length: 15 residues. CDR3 in amino acids: CASSQDLASYNEQFF. DNA for the CDR3: TGTGCCAGCAGCCAAGATTTGGCCTCCTACAATGAGCAGTTCTTC.

The rearrangement joins TRBV6-2 or TRBV6-3 to TRBJ1-1; D unclear. The CDR3 sequence is 14 residues long. The V end was cut by 4 bases, the J end by 0 bases, with 9 bases between. The germline V gene encodes CDR1 MNHEY and CDR2 SVGEGT. The CDR3: CASSLLRLNTEAFF. The CDR3 bases are TGTGCCAGCAGTTTGTTGCGATTGAACACTGAAGCTTTCTTT.

This chain uses TRBV5-6 with TRBJ1-5; D call uncertain. Germline-derived CDR1 and CDR2 are SGHDT and YYEEEE. Trimming cost V 2 bases and J 6 bases, with 15 bases left between them. The CDR3 has 15 residues. The CDR3 coding sequence is TGTGCCAGCAGCTTAAGGAGCCTCCTCGGTCAGCCCCAGCATTTT. Translating it yields CASSLRSLLGQPQHF.

J is TRBJ2-7 and V is TRBV4-3; TRBD1 agrees at 9 bases. The trim removed 3 bases at V and 0 bases at J, leaving 3 bases unmatched. This CDR3 is 15 amino acids long. Germline V gives CDR1 LGHNA, CDR2 YSLEER. CDR3 loop: CASSQTDRGSYEQYF. The DNA for the CDR3 is TGCGCCAGCAGCCAGACGGACAGGGGCTCCTACGAGCAGTACTTC.

The chain couples TRBV7-3 to TRBJ1-1; D is uncertain. The CDR3 is made up of 15 amino acids. CDR1 SGHTA and CDR2 FQGTGA come from the germline V gene. Trimming left V 3 bases short and J 1 base short, with 12 bases between. CDR3 bases: TGTGCCAGCAGCTTTAACGAGGGTCGGAACACTGAAGCTTTCTTT. Its protein product is CASSFNEGRNTEAFF.

The chain combines TRBV30 with TRBJ1-1; 8 bases align to TRBD1. The CDR3 sequence is 14 residues long. With 3 bases clipped from V and 5 bases from J, the junction kept 8 bases outside the gene matches. Germline loops: CDR1 GTSNPN, CDR2 SVGIG (reference sequence). For the CDR3, the DNA is TGTGCCTGGAGCCCGGGACAGGTAGGGACTGAAGCTTTCTTT. Translation gives CAWSPGQVGTEAFF.